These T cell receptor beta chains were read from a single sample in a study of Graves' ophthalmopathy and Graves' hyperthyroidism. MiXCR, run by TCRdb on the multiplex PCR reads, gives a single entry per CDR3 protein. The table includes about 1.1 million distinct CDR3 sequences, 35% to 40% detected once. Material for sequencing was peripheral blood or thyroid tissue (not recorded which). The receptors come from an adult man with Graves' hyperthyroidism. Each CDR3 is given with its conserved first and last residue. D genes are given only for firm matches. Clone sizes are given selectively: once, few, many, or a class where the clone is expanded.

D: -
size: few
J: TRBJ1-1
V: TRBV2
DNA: TGTGCCAGCAGCCCGTCGCGAGGGTCCAGGCCCACTGAAGCTTTCTTT
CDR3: CASSPSRGSRPTEAFF

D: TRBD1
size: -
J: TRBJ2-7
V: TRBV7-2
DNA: TGTGCCAGCAGCTTAAGAGCCCCTGGGGACAGGGGGCGACCGGGCTACGAGCAGTACTTC
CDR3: CASSLRAPGDRGRPGYEQYF

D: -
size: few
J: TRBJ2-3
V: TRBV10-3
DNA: TGTGCCATCAGTGAGGGGAGCGGGACAGATACGCAGTATTTT
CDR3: CAISEGSGTDTQYF

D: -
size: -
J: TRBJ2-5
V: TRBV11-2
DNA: TGTGCCAGCAGCCACGGACAATTCGAGACCCAGTACTTC
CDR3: CASSHGQFETQYF

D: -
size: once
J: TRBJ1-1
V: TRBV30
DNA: TGTGCCTGGAGTGAGGGACACCAGAACACTGAAGCTTTCTTT
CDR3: CAWSEGHQNTEAFF

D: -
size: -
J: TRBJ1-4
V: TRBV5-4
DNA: TGTGCCAGCAGCTTGGGCCCCCGAGGTGAAAAACTGTTTTTT
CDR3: CASSLGPRGEKLFF

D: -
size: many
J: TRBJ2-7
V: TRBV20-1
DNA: TGCAGTGCGATAGCGGCCCAAGACTACGAGCAGTACTTC
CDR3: CSAIAAQDYEQYF

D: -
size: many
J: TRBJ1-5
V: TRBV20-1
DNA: TGCAGTGCTAGAGGCGAGGGGGACTGGCAGCCCCAGCATTTT
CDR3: CSARGEGDWQPQHF

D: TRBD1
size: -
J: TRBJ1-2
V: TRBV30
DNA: TGTGCCTGGAGTACAGGGGCCGACTATGGCTACACCTTC
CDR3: CAWSTGADYGYTF

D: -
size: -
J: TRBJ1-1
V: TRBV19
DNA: TGTGCCAGCAGCCAAGCAATGGAATGGACTGAAGCTTTCTTT
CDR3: CASSQAMEWTEAFF

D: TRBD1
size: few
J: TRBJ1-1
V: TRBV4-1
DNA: TGCGCCAGCAGCCTATTTCCCCCAGGGGGCGGAACTGAAGCTTTCTTT
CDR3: CASSLFPPGGGTEAFF

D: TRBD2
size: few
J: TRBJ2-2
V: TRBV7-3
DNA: TGTGCCAGCAGCTCCCACCTAGCGGCCGGGGAGCTGTTTTTT
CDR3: CASSSHLAAGELFF

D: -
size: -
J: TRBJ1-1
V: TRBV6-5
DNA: TGTGCCAGCGATCCGGCGGGTAACACTGAAGCTTTCTTT
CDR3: CASDPAGNTEAFF

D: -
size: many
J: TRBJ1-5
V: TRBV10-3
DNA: TGTGCCATCAGTGAGTCTGAAATTCAGCCCCAGCATTTT
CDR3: CAISESEIQPQHF

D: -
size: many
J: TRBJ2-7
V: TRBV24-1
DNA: TGTGCCACCAGTGTTGTTTACAGGGAAGCCTACGAGCAGTACTTC
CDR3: CATSVVYREAYEQYF

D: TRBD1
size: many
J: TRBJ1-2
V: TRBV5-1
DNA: TGCGCCAGCAGCTTGGACAGGGGAAACTATGGCTACACCTTC
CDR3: CASSLDRGNYGYTF

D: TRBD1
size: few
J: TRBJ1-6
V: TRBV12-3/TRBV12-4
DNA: TGTGCCAGCAGTATAGGACAGGGAAATAATTCACCCCTCCACTTT
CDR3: CASSIGQGNNSPLHF

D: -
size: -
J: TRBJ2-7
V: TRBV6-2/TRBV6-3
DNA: TGTGCCAGTAACAGTCTAGCGAAGGTCTACGAGCAGTACTTC
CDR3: CASNSLAKVYEQYF

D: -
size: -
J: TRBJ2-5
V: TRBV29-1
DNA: TGCAGCGTTGGAGGCAGGAGACAAGAGACCCAGTACTTC
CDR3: CSVGGRRQETQYF

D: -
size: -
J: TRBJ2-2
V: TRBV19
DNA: TGTGCCAGTAGGATGGGGGGGCACCAGAACACCGGGGAGCTGTTTTTT
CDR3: CASRMGGHQNTGELFF

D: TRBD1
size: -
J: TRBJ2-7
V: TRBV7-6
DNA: TGTGCCAGCAGCTTAGAGGGCAGGGACAGCTTCTACGAGCAGTACTTC
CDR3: CASSLEGRDSFYEQYF

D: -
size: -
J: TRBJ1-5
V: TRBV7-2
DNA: TGTGCCAGCAGCCCGTGGGCTAGCGGAGGGGAGACCCAGCATTTT
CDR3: CASSPWASGGETQHF

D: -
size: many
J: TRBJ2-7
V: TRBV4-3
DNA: TGCGCCAGCAGCCAAGGGAGGCATGCAACCTACGAGCAGTACTTC
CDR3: CASSQGRHATYEQYF

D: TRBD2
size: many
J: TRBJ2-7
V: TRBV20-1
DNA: TGCAGTGCTGGGAAGACTAGCGGGAGCAAGGCCGAGCAGTACTTC
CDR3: CSAGKTSGSKAEQYF

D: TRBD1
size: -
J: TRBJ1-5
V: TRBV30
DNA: TGTGCCTGGAGTGAGGGGGGACAGGGTCATCGTAATCAGCCCCAGCATTTT
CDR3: CAWSEGGQGHRNQPQHF

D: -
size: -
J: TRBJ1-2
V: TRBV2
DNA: TGTGCCAGCAATGACAGGCCCGGTGTTAACTATGGCTACACCTTC
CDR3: CASNDRPGVNYGYTF

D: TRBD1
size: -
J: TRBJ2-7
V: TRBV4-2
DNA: TGTGCCAGCAGCCTTCGACAGGGTGGCTATGAGCAGTACTTC
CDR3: CASSLRQGGYEQYF

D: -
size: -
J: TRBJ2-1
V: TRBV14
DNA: TGTGCCAGCAGCCAAGAAGCGGGACAGAATGAGCAGTTCTTC
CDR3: CASSQEAGQNEQFF

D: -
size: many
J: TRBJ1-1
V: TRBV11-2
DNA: TGTGCCAGCAGCTTAAGCTCGGTTGAAGCTTTCTTT
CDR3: CASSLSSVEAFF

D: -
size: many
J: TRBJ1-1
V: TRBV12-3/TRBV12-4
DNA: TGTGCCAGCAGTTTAAAGGGAGGAAACACTGAAGCTTTCTTT
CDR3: CASSLKGGNTEAFF

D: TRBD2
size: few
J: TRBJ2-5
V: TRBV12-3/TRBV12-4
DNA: TGTGCCAGCAGCCCACCTAAGCGGGGGGACCAAGAGACCCAGTACTTC
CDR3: CASSPPKRGDQETQYF

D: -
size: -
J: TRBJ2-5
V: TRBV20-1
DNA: TGCAGTGCTAGAGGGACGGAATATCAAGAGACCCAGTACTTC
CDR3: CSARGTEYQETQYF

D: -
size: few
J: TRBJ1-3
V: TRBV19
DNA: TGTGCCAGTAGTAAGAGGACAGCTCTAGGGCTCTCTGGAAACACCATATATTTT
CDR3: CASSKRTALGLSGNTIYF

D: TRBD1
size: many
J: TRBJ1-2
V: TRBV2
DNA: TGTGCCAGCAGGGTCGAGGGACAGTCAACATGGGCCTATGGCTACACCTTC
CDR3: CASRVEGQSTWAYGYTF

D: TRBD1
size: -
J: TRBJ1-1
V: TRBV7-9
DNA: TGTGCCAGCAGCTTCCGGGACAGGGTGATTTGGGGCACTGAAGCTTTCTTT
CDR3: CASSFRDRVIWGTEAFF

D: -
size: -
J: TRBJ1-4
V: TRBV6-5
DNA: TGTGCCAGCAGTTACGGTAGACAGCGTAATGAAAAACTGTTTTTT
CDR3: CASSYGRQRNEKLFF

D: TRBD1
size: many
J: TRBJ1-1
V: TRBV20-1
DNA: TGCAGTGCACGTCCGGGACAGGGGGTTTTTGCTTTCTTT
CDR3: CSARPGQGVFAFF

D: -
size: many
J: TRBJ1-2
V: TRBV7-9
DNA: TGTGCCAGCAGCTTAAGTGACAGATCAGTTGGTGACTATGGCTACACCTTC
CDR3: CASSLSDRSVGDYGYTF

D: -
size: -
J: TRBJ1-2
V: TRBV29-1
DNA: TGCAGCTGGGGTAACTATGGCTACACCTTC
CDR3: CSWGNYGYTF

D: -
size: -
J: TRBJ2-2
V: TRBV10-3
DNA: TGTGCCATCAGTGACGGGGGGGAGCTGTTTTTT
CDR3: CAISDGGELFF

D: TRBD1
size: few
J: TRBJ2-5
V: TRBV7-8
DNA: TGTGCCAGCAAACAGGGGGCCTCTGGGCCCCAGTACTTC
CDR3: CASKQGASGPQYF

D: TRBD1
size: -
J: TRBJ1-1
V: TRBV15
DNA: TGTGCCACCAGCAGAAGACAGGGATCGGCTTTCTTT
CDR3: CATSRRQGSAFF

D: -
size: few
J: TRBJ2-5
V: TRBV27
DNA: TGTGCCAGCAAGCCGGGACTGATTATCGAGACCCAGTACTTC
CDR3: CASKPGLIIETQYF